This T cell receptor beta chain appears in the sequencing data of a study of blood T cell repertoires in COVID-19. V lost 5 bases and J lost 6, with 13 bases in between. There are 13 residues in the CDR3. CDR1 is MNHEY and CDR2 is SVGEGT in the germline V gene. Profiled with immunoSEQ multiplex PCR; TCRdb holds only in-frame clones, not every one. The sample lists some 300,000 clones, roughly nine tenths occurring once. Each participant's cohort was designated according to participant-reported clinical history. The TCR was taken from a woman in her thirties who had been exposed to COVID-19. Material: PBMCs or T cells enriched from blood (not recorded which). The genes are TRBV6-2 or TRBV6-3 and TRBJ1-2; D gene uncertain. CDR3: CASSNPVIDGYTF. The CDR3 DNA reads TGTGCCAGCAGTAACCCAGTTATCGATGGCTACACCTTC.